This is a list of T cell receptor beta chains from one sample in a study of T-cell reconstitution after alpha-beta-depleted transplantation in children. MiXCR, applied by TCRdb to the PCR reads, yields one record per CDR3 protein. The table shows a few hundred thousand distinct CDR3 sequences, with about 9.9% occurring only once. The material sequenced was peripheral blood, taken 180 days after TCRalphabeta/CD19-depleted stem cell transplant. The receptors come from a male patient between 2 and 10 years old who had a stem cell transplant for chronic granulomatous disease, so the T cells may come from the graft donor. Each CDR3 is given with its conserved first and last residue. A D gene is named only where the DNA matches it firmly. The size field is filled for only some rows; it gives once, few, many or a size class.

>TRBD2|TRBJ2-5|many|TRBV2
CASTPGGWQETQYF
TGTGCCAGCACCCCCGGGGGGTGGCAAGAGACCCAGTACTTC
>TRBD2|TRBJ2-1|.|TRBV29-1
CSVGGTSGKRVNEQFF
TGCAGCGTCGGTGGGACTAGCGGGAAGAGAGTCAATGAGCAGTTCTTC
>TRBD1|TRBJ1-2|many|TRBV28
CASSSDRAVTF
TGTGCCAGCAGTTCGGACAGGGCGGTCACCTTC
>.|TRBJ1-2|many|TRBV7-2
CASRPGLNYTF
TGTGCCAGCAGGCCGGGACTCAACTACACCTTC
>.|TRBJ1-1|many|TRBV29-1
CSVDRRLNTEAFF
TGCAGCGTTGACCGCCGGTTGAACACTGAAGCTTTCTTT
>.|TRBJ1-6|many|TRBV6-5
CASTLITTEINSPLHF
TGTGCCAGCACCCTGATAACGACAGAGATTAATTCACCCCTCCACTTT
>TRBD2|TRBJ2-7|many|TRBV10-3
CATHSGGFYEQYF
TGTGCTACCCATAGCGGGGGGTTCTACGAGCAGTACTTC
>TRBD1|TRBJ2-5|many|TRBV20-1
CSAREDRVKETQYF
TGCAGTGCTAGAGAGGACAGGGTTAAAGAGACCCAGTACTTC
>.|TRBJ2-1|many|TRBV21-1
CASRPSSPNEQFF
TGTGCCAGCAGGCCTTCTAGCCCAAATGAGCAGTTCTTC
>TRBD2|TRBJ2-1|.|TRBV4-3
CASSQDPISGGYYNEQFF
TGCGCCAGCAGCCAAGATCCCATTTCGGGGGGGTACTACAATGAGCAGTTCTTC
>.|TRBJ2-7|many|TRBV20-1
CSAHKQNSYEQYF
TGCAGTGCGCACAAACAGAACTCCTACGAGCAGTACTTC
>.|TRBJ2-5|many|TRBV4-1
CASSQTGLGETQYF
TGCGCCAGCAGCCAGACAGGCTTGGGAGAGACCCAGTACTTC
>.|TRBJ1-1|.|TRBV6-6
CASSYVVSHRNGNTEAFF
TGTGCCAGCAGTTACGTGGTCTCGCACCGAAACGGGAACACTGAAGCTTTCTTT
>TRBD2|TRBJ2-5|many|TRBV19
CASRTSGILEETQYF
TGTGCCAGCCGGACTAGCGGGATTTTGGAAGAGACCCAGTACTTC
>TRBD1|TRBJ2-2|many|TRBV6-1
CASRPPGQENTGELFF
TGTGCCAGCAGACCTCCGGGACAGGAAAACACCGGGGAGCTGTTTTTT
>.|TRBJ1-6|many|TRBV7-3
CASSVGTLGSPLHF
TGTGCCAGCAGCGTTGGCACGCTGGGTTCACCCCTCCACTTT
>.|TRBJ2-3|many|TRBV20-1
CSARGVTTDTQYF
TGCAGTGCTAGAGGGGTCACCACAGATACGCAGTATTTT
>.|TRBJ2-3|many|TRBV3-1
CASSQDLRTTDTQYF
TGTGCCAGCAGCCAAGATTTGCGGACCACAGATACGCAGTATTTT
>.|TRBJ1-2|many|TRBV28
CASSPDGTLWSYTF
TGTGCCAGCAGTCCGGACGGAACCCTTTGGAGCTACACCTTC
>.|TRBJ2-5|many|TRBV5-1
CASSLSLAQETQYF
TGCGCCAGCAGCTTGAGTCTAGCTCAGGAGACCCAGTACTTC
>.|TRBJ2-7|many|TRBV20-1
CSASDREVDEQYF
TGCAGTGCTAGCGACAGGGAGGTGGACGAGCAGTACTTC
>.|TRBJ2-1|many|TRBV6-1
CASSDLRKGEQFF
TGTGCCAGCAGTGATTTGAGAAAGGGTGAGCAGTTCTTC
>.|TRBJ2-3|many|TRBV7-2
CASSFSKFSTDTQYF
TGTGCCAGCAGCTTTAGCAAGTTTAGCACAGATACGCAGTATTTT
>TRBD1|TRBJ2-4|many|TRBV12-3/TRBV12-4
CASSRTGVDIQYF
TGTGCCAGCAGCAGGACAGGGGTGGACATTCAGTACTTC
>TRBD1|TRBJ2-7|many|TRBV6-5
CASRLRDRGAYEQYF
TGTGCCAGCAGACTCCGGGACAGGGGTGCCTACGAGCAGTACTTC
>.|TRBJ2-6|few|TRBV23-1
CASSQWTVLVSGANVLTF
TGCGCCAGCAGTCAGTGGACCGTGTTAGTCTCTGGGGCCAACGTCCTGACTTTC
>TRBD2|TRBJ2-7|many|TRBV20-1
CSARGRAGPYPYEQYF
TGCAGTGCTAGAGGCAGAGCGGGGCCGTATCCCTACGAGCAGTACTTC
>.|TRBJ2-1|many|TRBV6-5
CASSLVRGAKSSYNEQFF
TGTGCCAGCAGTTTGGTCCGGGGAGCGAAAAGCTCCTACAATGAGCAGTTCTTC
>.|TRBJ2-7|many|TRBV12-3/TRBV12-4
CASSSRGPHSYEQYF
TGTGCCAGCAGTTCCCGGGGGCCTCACTCCTACGAGCAGTACTTC
>.|TRBJ2-1|many|TRBV14
CASSPRGGRMSSYNEQFF
TGTGCCAGCAGCCCCCGTGGGGGACGTATGAGCTCCTACAATGAGCAGTTCTTC
>.|TRBJ2-5|many|TRBV25-1
CASSESGTQYF
TGTGCCAGCAGTGAATCGGGGACCCAGTACTTC
>.|TRBJ2-5|many|TRBV12-3/TRBV12-4
CASSLFGGETQYF
TGTGCCAGCAGTTTATTTGGGGGCGAGACCCAGTACTTC
>.|TRBJ1-6|many|TRBV28
CASSIPPSPLHF
TGTGCCAGCAGTATCCCCCCCTCACCCCTCCACTTT
>TRBD1|TRBJ2-1|many|TRBV5-1
CASSLLGQGSYNEQFF
TGCGCCAGCAGCTTATTAGGACAGGGCTCCTACAATGAGCAGTTCTTC
>.|TRBJ2-1|many|TRBV9
CASSEWAVKDNEQFF
TGTGCCAGCAGCGAGTGGGCGGTTAAGGACAATGAGCAGTTCTTC